Listed here are 5 T cell receptor beta chains from one sample, sequenced in a study of beta chain features in type 1 diabetes. Expressed TCRB transcripts got sequenced, as all isolated RNA was reverse transcribed. Measured with immunoSEQ multiplex PCR; TCRdb has only the in-frame clones, and not every one. This table holds approximately 140,000 clones, 6.5% to 8.5% found once. The sample was central memory CD4+ T cells from blood. Source of these receptors: a woman between 25 and 40 years old in good health.

This chain joins TRBV7-9 and TRBJ1-2, with no clear D. V was trimmed by 1 base and J by 4 bases, leaving 13 bases between them. The CDR3 contains 15 residues. Per the germline V gene, CDR1 is SEHNR and CDR2 is FQNEAQ (reference sequence). CDR3 amino acids: CASSLGGENFYGYTF. The CDR3 DNA sequence: TGTGCCAGCAGCTTAGGAGGCGAAAATTTCTATGGCTACACCTTC.

In this sample, this clone turned up a few times. The chain employs TRBV30 and TRBJ1-1; D is uncertain. Looked up from germline, CDR1 is GTSNPN and CDR2 is SVGIG (reference sequence). Trimming pared 0 bases from V and 5 bases from J, leaving 10 bases between. The CDR3 totals 13 residues. In DNA, the CDR3 is TGTGCCTGGAGTGTAGTGGGAGGGACTGAAGCTTTCTTT. Its translation is CAWSVVGGTEAFF.

The J gene is TRBJ2-1, the V gene TRBV7-3; 13 bases line up with TRBD2. The junction had 6 bases not matched to a gene; V was cut back by 1 base and J by 15 bases. The CDR3 extends over 14 amino acids. Germline V gene sequence: CDR1 SGHTA, CDR2 FQGTGA. In nucleotides, the CDR3 is TGTGCCAGCAGCTTAAATGGACTAGCGGGAGTCTGGTTCTTC. It specifies CASSLNGLAGVWFF.

In this sample, this clone turned up a few times. The chain links TRBV7-3 to TRBJ2-5, with 9 bases identical to TRBD2. Trimming removed 4 bases from V and 1 base from J; junction bases left unmatched: 1. This CDR3 is built from 14 residues. CDR1 and CDR2 from the germline V gene are SGHTA and FQGTGA. The CDR3 region has the DNA TGTGCCAGCAGCTCGACTAGCGGCCAAGAGACCCAGTACTTC. Translated, it gives CASSSTSGQETQYF.

The table lists this clone with a few counts. V gene TRBV18 combines with J gene TRBJ1-4; D gene uncertain. The CDR3 covers 16 residues. Trimming stripped 3 bases from V and 3 bases from J, with 14 bases between. Germline assignment: CDR1 KGHSH and CDR2 LQKENI. The CDR3 region has the DNA TGTGCCAGCTCACCCCAGAGCGTGCGGGCTAATGAAAAACTGTTTTTT. Translated, it gives CASSPQSVRANEKLFF.